Shown below are 29 T cell receptor beta chains from a single sample sequenced in a study of read filtering for tumor transcriptome and immune sequencing. From approximately 400 ng of RNA, a library with molecular barcoded alpha/delta and beta/gamma adaptors was made. One entry per CDR3 protein, called by TCRdb with MiXCR from the reads. Among fewer than 45,000 distinct CDR3 sequences listed, over 9.5% were seen once. Sequenced input: a population of CD138-negative cells sorted from bone marrow. Receptors originate from a donor at least 40 years old with multiple myeloma.

This clonotype appeared a few times. The gene calls are TRBV9 and TRBJ2-3, with 9 nucleotides matching TRBD2. Trimming cost V 0 bases and J 6 bases; bases outside gene matches: 14. The CDR3 spans 18 residues. Germline V gene sequence: CDR1 SGDLS, CDR2 YYNGEE. The CDR3: CASSVGAGGLLSADTQYF. The CDR3 DNA reads as TGTGCCAGCAGCGTAGGCGCGGGGGGGCTCCTTTCCGCGGATACGCAGTATTTT. Combining the CDR3 with reference TRBV9 and TRBJ2-3 gives the whole variable domain DSGVTQTPKHLITATGQRVTLRCSPRSGDLSVYWYQQSLDQGLQFLIQYYNGEERAKGNILERFSAQQFPDLHSELNLSSLELGDSALYFCASSVGAGGLLSADTQYFGPGTRLTVL.

This clonotype was seen at least ten times. V gene TRBV5-1 combines with J gene TRBJ2-2; the D gene is possibly TRBD2 (6 bases). This CDR3 has 15 amino acids. Germline V gene lookup returns CDR1 SGHRS and CDR2 YFSETQ. Between the trimmed V and J ends, which lost 4 bases and 1 base, there was a span of 11 bases. CDR3 nucleotides: TGCGCCAGCAGCCCCCCCGGGGGGAACACCGGGGAGCTGTTTTTT. Encoded protein: CASSPPGGNTGELFF.

This clonotype was picked up many times. The chain employs TRBV23-1 and TRBJ2-3; D is unclear. TRBV23-1 has ORF status, its function being uncertain. This CDR3 region has 18 residues. Trimming stripped 4 bases from V and 1 base from J, with 21 bases between. CDR3 in amino acids: CASSLKGPPETRTDTQYF. The CDR3 nucleotides are TGCGCCAGCAGTCTCAAAGGGCCTCCGGAGACCCGCACAGATACGCAGTATTTT.

This clonotype appeared a few times. A single base separates this from a much larger clone, so it may be a read error. The V gene is TRBV7-2, the J gene TRBJ1-5, with 7 bases lining up with TRBD1. The CDR3 is 13 residues long. Germline loops: CDR1 SGHTA, CDR2 FQGNSA. The CDR3 DNA reads TGTGCCAACAGCTCACAGGGGAATCAGCCCCAGCATTTT. Amino acid sequence: CANSSQGNQPQHF.

This clonotype showed up many times. V is TRBV12-3 or TRBV12-4 and J is TRBJ1-1; 7 positions agree with TRBD1. V lost 2 bases, J lost 6 bases, and 0 bases stayed unmatched. The CDR3 length is 12 residues. The CDR3 DNA reads TGTGCCAGCAGTTTAACAGGGGCTGAAGCTTTCTTT. Translated, it gives CASSLTGAEAFF.

The table lists this clonotype with many counts. V usage is TRBV20-1 and J usage is TRBJ1-1, with D unresolved. Trimming cost V 0 bases and J 7 bases, with 12 bases left between them. There are 13 residues in the CDR3. The germline V gene has CDR1 DFQATT and CDR2 SNEGSKA (reference sequence). This chain's CDR3 is CSARDAVINEAFF. CDR3 DNA: TGCAGTGCTAGAGATGCCGTGATAAATGAAGCTTTCTTT.

Notes on this clonotype: The final CDR3 position lacks the conserved phenylalanine or tryptophan, pointing to a likely read error. The DNA is omitted, as the CDR3 cannot be located on it reliably, and the CDR3 follows TCRdb's listing. The chain is built from TRBV2 and TRBJ1-6. Germline-derived CDR1 and CDR2 are SNHLY and FYNNEI. Including both end residues, the CDR3 is 15 amino acids long. CDR3 protein: CASNRPRAYNSPFHL.

The sample holds a few counts of this clonotype. A read error is possible here, since a much larger clone lies one base away. The chain joins TRBV2 to TRBJ2-3, with 7 bases aligning to TRBD1. CDR3 length: 14 amino acids. In germline, CDR1 is SNHLY, CDR2 FYNNEI. The CDR3 protein is CASSRQGRTDMQYF. The CDR3, as DNA: TGTGCCAGCAGCCGACAGGGCCGCACAGATATGCAGTATTTT.

This clonotype has at least ten counts. The chain uses TRBV11-2 and TRBJ2-7, with TRBD1 matching 7 bases. CDR3 length: 17 residues. CDR1 and CDR2 (germline): SGHAT, FQNNGV. V shed 1 base, J shed 3 bases, and the junction held 12 bases outside the gene matches. CDR3 bases: TGTGCCAGCAGCTTAGCCCGGGACAGAGTTTCCTTCTACGAGCAGTACTTC. It translates to CASSLARDRVSFYEQYF. The full variable domain, completed using reference TRBV11-2 and TRBJ2-7, is EAGVAQSPRYKIIEKRQSVAFWCNPISGHATLYWYQQILGQGPKLLIQFQNNGVVDDSQLPKDRFSAERLKGVDSTLKIQPAKLEDSAVYLCASSLARDRVSFYEQYFGPGTRLTVT.

This clonotype came up many times. This chain links TRBV7-2 with TRBJ2-1, with TRBD1 matching 7 bases. CDR1 SGHTA and CDR2 FQGNSA come from the germline V gene. Trimming at V came to 3 bases and at J to 8 bases, leaving 7 bases not matched to a gene. The CDR3 has 14 residues. The CDR3 protein is CASSFGTARDEQFF. CDR3 DNA sequence: TGTGCCAGCAGCTTTGGGACAGCCCGGGATGAGCAGTTCTTC.

The rearrangement links TRBV5-1 to TRBJ1-1; D might be TRBD1 (5 bases). There are 13 residues in the CDR3. Germline V lookup: CDR1 SGHRS, CDR2 YFSETQ. V was shortened by 5 bases and J by 0 bases, with 8 bases between the two germline ends. As DNA, the CDR3 is TGCGCCAGCAGGGACATCATGAACACTGAAGCTTTCTTT. It encodes CASRDIMNTEAFF. The whole variable domain, filled in from reference TRBV5-1 and TRBJ1-1, reads KAGVTQTPRYLIKTRGQQVTLSCSPISGHRSVSWYQQTPGQGLQFLFEYFSETQRNKGNFPGRFSGRQFSNSRSEMNVSTLELGDSALYLCASRDIMNTEAFFGQGTRLTVV.

DNA of the CDR3: TGTGCCATTGGCCCCCCTGGGAAACCTACCTACGAGCAGTACTTC. Amino acids: CAIGPPGKPTYEQYF. The rearrangement uses TRBV10-3 and TRBJ2-7; D uncertain. CDR3 length: 15 amino acids. The germline V and J ends were trimmed by 9 bases and 2 bases, with 20 bases remaining between them. The V gene's germline CDR1 is ENHRY and CDR2 SYGVKD.

As for this clonotype: A far larger clone is a single base away, which makes a read error likely. V is TRBV7-6 and J is TRBJ2-1, with 8 bases fitting TRBD2. Germline CDR1 and CDR2: SGHVS and FNYEAQ. The CDR3 has 16 amino acids. Trimming took 0 bases from V and 11 from J; bases not matched to a gene: 12. The CDR3 DNA sequence: TGTGCCAGCAGCTTAGCGCGGGGACTAGGATCACATAAGCAGTTCTTC. Amino acids: CASSLARGLGSHKQFF.

This clonotype was recorded at least ten times. The chain couples TRBV4-1 to TRBJ2-3; a weak D match, TRBD1 (8 bases). This CDR3 comprises 17 residues. Germline V gene lookup returns CDR1 MGHRA and CDR2 YSYEKL. V was pared by 5 bases and J by 2 bases, with 20 bases between. The CDR3 reads CASSYRGGAGNTDTQYF. The DNA for the CDR3 is TGCGCCAGCAGCTACAGGGGGGGGGCCGGGAACACAGATACGCAGTATTTT.

On this clonotype: A much bigger clone sits one base away, suggesting this may be a read error. V gene TRBV10-3 combines with J gene TRBJ2-5, with D tentatively TRBD1 or TRBD2 (6 bases each). The CDR3 totals 14 residues. Germline CDR1 reads ENHRY; CDR2 reads SYGVKD. The CDR3 is CATSEGGPIETQYF. In DNA form, the CDR3 reads TGTGCCACCAGTGAGGGGGGACCAATCGAGACCCAGTACTTC.

This chain uses TRBV10-2 with TRBJ2-1; 7 bases are a match to TRBD2. CDR1 is WSHSY and CDR2 is SAAADI in the germline V gene. Unmatched junction bases numbered 4, after V lost 5 bases and J lost 3 bases. There are 14 residues in the CDR3. CDR3 sequence reads: CASSLAGVYNEQFF. The CDR3 DNA reads as TGCGCCAGCAGTCTCGCGGGGGTCTACAATGAGCAGTTCTTC.

In its sample, this clonotype was seen many times. J is TRBJ2-7 and V is TRBV20-1; D is uncertain. This CDR3 has 11 residues. Germline V gene data show CDR1 as DFQATT and CDR2 as SNEGSKA (reference sequence). The germline V and J ends were trimmed by 6 bases and 4 bases, with 10 bases remaining between them. This CDR3 is CSAGRNYEQYF. CDR3 sequence (DNA): TGCAGTGCCGGCCGCAATTACGAGCAGTACTTC.

The table lists this clonotype with many counts. The J gene is TRBJ2-7, the V gene TRBV3-1, with 12 bases aligning to TRBD2. V lost 2 bases, J lost 3 bases, and 2 bases stayed unmatched. Per germline, CDR1 LGHDT and CDR2 YNNKEL (reference sequence). The CDR3 contains 15 residues. The DNA for the CDR3 is TGTGCCAGCAGCCAAAGGACTAGCGGGGTCTACGAGCAGTACTTC. Its protein is CASSQRTSGVYEQYF.

In its sample, this clonotype was seen many times. The chain recombines TRBV28 with TRBJ1-1, with D hard to call. With 4 bases removed from V and 1 base from J, the gap between germline ends came to 16 bases. This CDR3 comprises 16 residues. Germline lookup yields CDR1 MDHEN and CDR2 SYDVKM. This CDR3 reads CASSSLRATSNTEAFF. CDR3 sequence (DNA): TGTGCCAGCAGTTCGCTCCGGGCAACTTCGAACACTGAAGCTTTCTTT.

The chain recombines TRBV18 with TRBJ2-7, with D possibly being TRBD1 (6 bases). CDR1 and CDR2 (germline): KGHSH, LQKENI. The V end was cut by 3 bases, the J end by 5 bases, with 17 bases between. The CDR3 runs 15 residues. The CDR3 here is CASSPLGGFENEQYF. CDR3 in DNA: TGTGCCAGCTCACCTCTTGGGGGCTTCGAAAACGAGCAGTACTTC. The full variable domain, its missing parts supplied by reference TRBV18 and TRBJ2-7, is NAGVMQNPRHLVRRRGQEARLRCSPMKGHSHVYWYRQLPEEGLKFMVYLQKENIIDESGMPKERFSAEFPKEGPSILRIQQVVRGDSAAYFCASSPLGGFENEQYFGPGTRLTVT.

As concerns this clonotype: Sequence at one end of the junction differs from germline and may be a read error. V is TRBV11-2 and J is TRBJ2-7; 7 bases align to TRBD1. Per the germline V gene, CDR1 is SGHAT and CDR2 is FQNNGV. The CDR3 extends over 14 amino acids. The DNA for the CDR3 is TGTGCCAGCAGCTTCGTCCGGGACAGCTACGAGCAGTGCTTC. It is translated as CASSFVRDSYEQCF. Filled out from reference TRBV11-2 and TRBJ2-7, the complete variable domain reads EAGVAQSPRYKIIEKRQSVAFWCNPISGHATLYWYQQILGQGPKLLIQFQNNGVVDDSQLPKDRFSAERLKGVDSTLKIQPAKLEDSAVYLCASSFVRDSYEQCFGPGTRLTVT.

There are many counts of this clonotype. The chain couples TRBV5-5 to TRBJ1-1; 7 bases are a match to TRBD1. CDR1 and CDR2 (germline): SGHKS, YYEKEE (reference sequence). The CDR3 consists of 13 residues. The V segment lost 5 bases and the J segment 6 bases; nucleotides outside the gene matches: 7. The CDR3: CASSRTTGAEAFF. In nucleotides, the CDR3 is TGTGCCAGCAGTCGTACTACAGGGGCTGAAGCTTTCTTT.

Of note for this clonotype: The junction departs from the called germline gene at one end, perhaps through a read error. This chain joins TRBV27 and TRBJ2-7; D might be TRBD1 (6 bases). Germline V gives CDR1 MNHEY, CDR2 SMNVEV (reference sequence). CDR3 length: 11 residues. In DNA, the CDR3 is TGTGCCGGCAGTAGAGGGGGCGAGCAGTACTTC. Translation gives CAGSRGGEQYF.

Regarding this clonotype: A clone one base away is much larger, so this may be a read error. The chain carries TRBV6-5 and TRBJ2-3, with 8 bases fitting TRBD1. Per the germline V gene, CDR1 is MNHEY and CDR2 is SVGAGI. This CDR3 is 15 amino acids long. CDR3: CASIGTGSSTDMQYF. CDR3 DNA sequence: TGTGCCAGCATCGGGACAGGTTCTAGCACAGATATGCAGTATTTT.

This clonotype was recorded at least ten times. The V call is TRBV2, the J call TRBJ1-1; TRBD1 matches at 9 bases. The CDR3 runs 16 residues. From germline, CDR1 is SNHLY and CDR2 FYNNEI. Trimming took 5 bases from V and 1 from J; bases not matched to a gene: 8. CDR3 coding DNA: TGTGCCAGCAGTCCCTGGACAGGGGTACGGAACACTGAAGCTTTCTTT. It encodes CASSPWTGVRNTEAFF.

On this clonotype itself: A read error may explain this, as a much larger clone is one base away. The rearrangement uses TRBV29-1 and TRBJ2-3; D is perhaps TRBD2 (5 bases). The V gene's germline CDR1 is SQVTM and CDR2 ANQGSEA. V was pared by 3 bases and J by 4 bases, with 17 bases between. The CDR3 runs to 15 residues. The CDR3 here is CSVDGGRVAADTQYF. The DNA for the CDR3 is TGCAGCGTTGATGGAGGACGGGTGGCCGCAGATACGCAGTATTTT.

This clonotype was observed a single time. At one boundary the junction diverges from the germline segment, which might be a read error. The chain combines TRBV7-9 with TRBJ1-1; possibly TRBD1 for D (5 bases). Germline lookup yields CDR1 SEHNR and CDR2 FQNEAQ (reference sequence). The CDR3 runs 13 residues. CDR3 loop: CASSPGRNTDAFF. The CDR3 DNA follows: TGTGCCAGCAGCCCGGGACGTAACACTGATGCTTTCTTT.

In its sample, this clonotype was seen many times. The chain recombines TRBV11-2 with TRBJ2-1, with TRBD2 matching over 10 bases. Germline CDR1 and CDR2: SGHAT and FQNNGV. The trim removed 7 bases at V and 5 bases at J, leaving 5 bases unmatched. This CDR3 spans 14 amino acids. The CDR3 protein is CASNPGTSDNEQFF. Written as DNA, the CDR3 is TGTGCCAGCAACCCCGGGACTAGCGACAATGAGCAGTTCTTC.

This clonotype was recorded at least ten times. The CDR3 loop is CSAIPVGTKETQYF. CDR3 nucleotide sequence: TGCAGTGCCATCCCGGTGGGGACAAAAGAGACCCAGTACTTC. J is TRBJ2-5 and V is TRBV20-1, with D tentatively TRBD1 (6 bases). Trimming took 6 bases from V and 3 from J, leaving 17 bases between them. Germline loops: CDR1 DFQATT, CDR2 SNEGSKA (reference sequence). The CDR3 is 14 residues long.